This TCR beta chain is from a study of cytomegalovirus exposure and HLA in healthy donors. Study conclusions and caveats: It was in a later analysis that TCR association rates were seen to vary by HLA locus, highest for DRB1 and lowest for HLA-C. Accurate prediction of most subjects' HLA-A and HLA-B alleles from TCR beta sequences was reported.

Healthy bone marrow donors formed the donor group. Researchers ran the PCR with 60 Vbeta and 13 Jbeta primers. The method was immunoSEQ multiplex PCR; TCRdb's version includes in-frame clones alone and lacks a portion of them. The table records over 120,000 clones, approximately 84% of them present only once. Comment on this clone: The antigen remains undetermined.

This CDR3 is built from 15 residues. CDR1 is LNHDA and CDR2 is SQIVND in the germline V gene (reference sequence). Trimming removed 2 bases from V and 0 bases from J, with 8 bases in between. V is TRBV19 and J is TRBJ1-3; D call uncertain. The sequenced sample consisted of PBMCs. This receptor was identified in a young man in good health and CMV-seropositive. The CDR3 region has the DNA TGTGCCAGTAGTATATCAGTCATCTCTGGAAACACCATATATTTT. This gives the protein CASSISVISGNTIYF.